The following is a T cell receptor (beta chain) sequence with its context. Its specificity is not known. Total RNA extraction produced at least 5.5 micrograms (per sample) for the study. The second PCR ran about 7 to 12 cycles with a sample-barcoded 5' primer and J-beta primers. Using its own MiXCR run on the 5' RACE reads, TCRdb lists one record per CDR3 protein. Of about 1,400,000 distinct CDR3 sequences in the sample, roughly 45% were seen once. The data were obtained in a study of blood T cells in healthy people across ages. Study overall: Template-switching capture recovered about one barcoded beta molecule per two T cells.

This CDR3 region has 11 residues. CDR1 and CDR2 (germline): PRHDT, FYEKMQ (reference sequence). V lost 0 bases to trimming and J lost 14 bases, with 8 bases between them. General observations from the study: A conclusive naive versus antigen-experienced comparison was prevented by the unsorted PBMCs.

Sequenced sample: blood. The TCR sequence derives from a woman between 18 and 29 years old in good health. The V call is TRBV13, the J call TRBJ2-1, with a possible D match to TRBD2 (5 bases). CDR3 sequence reads: CASSLGDLEFF. The DNA for the CDR3 is TGTGCCAGCAGCTTAGGGGACTTGGAGTTCTTC.